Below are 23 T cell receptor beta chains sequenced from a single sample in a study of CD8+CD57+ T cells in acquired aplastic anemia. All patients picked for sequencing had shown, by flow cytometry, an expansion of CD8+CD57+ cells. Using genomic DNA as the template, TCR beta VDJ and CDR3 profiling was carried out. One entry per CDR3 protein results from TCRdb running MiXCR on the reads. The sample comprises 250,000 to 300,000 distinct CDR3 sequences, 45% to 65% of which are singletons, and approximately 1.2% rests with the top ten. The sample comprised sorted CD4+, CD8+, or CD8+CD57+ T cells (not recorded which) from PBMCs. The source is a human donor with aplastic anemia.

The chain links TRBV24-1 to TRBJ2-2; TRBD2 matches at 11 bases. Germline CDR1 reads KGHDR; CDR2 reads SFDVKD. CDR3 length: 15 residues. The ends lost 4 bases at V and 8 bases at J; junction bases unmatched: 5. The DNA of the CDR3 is TGTGCCACCAGTGACCCCTCTAGCGGGAGGGGGGAGCTGTTTTTT. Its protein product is CATSDPSSGRGELFF.

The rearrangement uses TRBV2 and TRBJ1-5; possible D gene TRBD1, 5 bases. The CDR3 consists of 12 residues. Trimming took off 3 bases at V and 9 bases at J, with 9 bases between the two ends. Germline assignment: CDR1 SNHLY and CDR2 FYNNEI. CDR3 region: CASSEQGWPQHF. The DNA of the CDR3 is TGTGCCAGCAGTGAGCAGGGTTGGCCCCAGCATTTT.

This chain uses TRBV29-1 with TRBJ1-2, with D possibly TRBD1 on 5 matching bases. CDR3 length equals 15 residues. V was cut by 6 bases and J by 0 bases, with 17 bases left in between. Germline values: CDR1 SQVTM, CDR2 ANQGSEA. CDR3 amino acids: CSVPGGGLTNYGYTF. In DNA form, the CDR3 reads TGCAGCGTCCCCGGGGGAGGACTGACTAACTATGGCTACACCTTC. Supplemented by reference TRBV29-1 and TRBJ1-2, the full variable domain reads SAVISQKPSRDICQRGTSLTIQCQVDSQVTMMFWYRQQPGQSLTLIATANQGSEATYESGFVIDKFPISRPNLTFSTLTVSNMSPEDSSIYLCSVPGGGLTNYGYTFGSGTRLTVV.

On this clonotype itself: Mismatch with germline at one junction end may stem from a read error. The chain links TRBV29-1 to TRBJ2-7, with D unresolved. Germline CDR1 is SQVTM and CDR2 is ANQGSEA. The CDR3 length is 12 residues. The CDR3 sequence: CSVNRGFDEQYF. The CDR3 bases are TGCAGCGTTAACCGTGGTTTCGACGAGCAGTACTTT.

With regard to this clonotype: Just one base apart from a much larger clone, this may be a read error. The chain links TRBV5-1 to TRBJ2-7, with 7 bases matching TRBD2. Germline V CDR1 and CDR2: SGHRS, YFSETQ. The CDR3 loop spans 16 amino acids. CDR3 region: CASPRLGTTASYEQYF. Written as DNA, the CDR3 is TGTGCCAGCCCTAGGTTGGGGACTACAGCCTCCTACGAGCAGTACTTC.

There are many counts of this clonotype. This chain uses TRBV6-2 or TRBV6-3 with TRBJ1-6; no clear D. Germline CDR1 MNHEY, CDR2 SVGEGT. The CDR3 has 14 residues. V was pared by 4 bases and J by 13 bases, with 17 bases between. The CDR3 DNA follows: TGTGCCAGCAGTTCCCCAGCCCCGGTGGGGCCCCTCCACTTT. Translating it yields CASSSPAPVGPLHF.

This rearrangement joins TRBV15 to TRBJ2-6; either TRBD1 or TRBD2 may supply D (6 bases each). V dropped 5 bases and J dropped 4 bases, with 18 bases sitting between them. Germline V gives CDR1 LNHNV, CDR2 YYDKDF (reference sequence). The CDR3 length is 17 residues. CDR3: CATSSPPGATGANVLTF. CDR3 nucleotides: TGTGCCACCAGCTCACCTCCGGGGGCAACCGGGGCCAACGTCCTGACTTTC.

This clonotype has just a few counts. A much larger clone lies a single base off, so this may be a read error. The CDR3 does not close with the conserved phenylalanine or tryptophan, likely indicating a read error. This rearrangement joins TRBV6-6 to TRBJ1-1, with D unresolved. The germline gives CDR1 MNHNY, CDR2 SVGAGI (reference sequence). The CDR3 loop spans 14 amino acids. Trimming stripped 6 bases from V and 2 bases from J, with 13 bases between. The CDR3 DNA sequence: TGTGCCAGCAGAGGAGGCAGCCGAAACACTGAAGCTTTCCTT. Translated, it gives CASRGGSRNTEAFL.

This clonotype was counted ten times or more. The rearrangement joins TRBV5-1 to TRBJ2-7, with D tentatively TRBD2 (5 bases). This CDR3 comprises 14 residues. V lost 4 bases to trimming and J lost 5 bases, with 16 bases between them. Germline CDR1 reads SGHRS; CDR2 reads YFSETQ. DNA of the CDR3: TGCGCCAGCAGCAACGCTCAAGGAGGTAACGAGCAGTACTTC. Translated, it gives CASSNAQGGNEQYF.

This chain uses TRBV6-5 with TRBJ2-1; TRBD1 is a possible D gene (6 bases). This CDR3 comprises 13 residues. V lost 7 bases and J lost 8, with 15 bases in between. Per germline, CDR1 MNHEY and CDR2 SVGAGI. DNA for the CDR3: TGTGCCAGCATTGCCCCAGGGGCTTATGAGCAGTTCTTC. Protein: CASIAPGAYEQFF.

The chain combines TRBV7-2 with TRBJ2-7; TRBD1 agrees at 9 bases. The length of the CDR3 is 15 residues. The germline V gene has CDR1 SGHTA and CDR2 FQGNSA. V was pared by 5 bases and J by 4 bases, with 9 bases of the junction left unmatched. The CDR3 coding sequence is TGTGCCAGCAGCCGAACCGGGACAGGGAAATACGAGCAGTACTTC. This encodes CASSRTGTGKYEQYF. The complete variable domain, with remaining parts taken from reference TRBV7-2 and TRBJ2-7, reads GAGVSQSPSNKVTEKGKDVELRCDPISGHTALYWYRQSLGQGLEFLIYFQGNSAPDKSGLPSDRFSAERTGGSVSTLTIQRTQQEDSAVYLCASSRTGTGKYEQYFGPGTRLTVT.

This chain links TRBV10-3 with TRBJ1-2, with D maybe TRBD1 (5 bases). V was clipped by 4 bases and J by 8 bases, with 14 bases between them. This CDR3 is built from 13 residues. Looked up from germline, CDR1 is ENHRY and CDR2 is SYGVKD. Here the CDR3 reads CAISVDGANGYTF. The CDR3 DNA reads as TGTGCCATCAGTGTAGACGGGGCGAACGGCTACACCTTC.

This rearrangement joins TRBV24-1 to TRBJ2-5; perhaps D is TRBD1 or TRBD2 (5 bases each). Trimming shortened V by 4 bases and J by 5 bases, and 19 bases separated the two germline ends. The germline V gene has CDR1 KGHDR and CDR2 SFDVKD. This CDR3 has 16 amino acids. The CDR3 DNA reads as TGTGCCACCAGTGACCCCGGGACGGCGGGCGGGGAGACCCAGTACTTC. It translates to CATSDPGTAGGETQYF.

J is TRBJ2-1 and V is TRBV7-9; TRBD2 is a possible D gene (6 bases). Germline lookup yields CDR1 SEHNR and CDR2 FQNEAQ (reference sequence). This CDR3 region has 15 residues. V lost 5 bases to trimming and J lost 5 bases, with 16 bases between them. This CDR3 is CASSPPGGRDNEQFF. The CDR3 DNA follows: TGTGCCAGCAGCCCCCCTGGAGGGCGCGACAATGAGCAGTTCTTC. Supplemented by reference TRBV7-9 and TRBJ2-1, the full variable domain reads DTGVSQNPRHKITKRGQNVTFRCDPISEHNRLYWYRQTLGQGPEFLTYFQNEAQLEKSRLLSDRFSAERPKGSFSTLEIQRTEQGDSAMYLCASSPPGGRDNEQFFGPGTRLTVL.

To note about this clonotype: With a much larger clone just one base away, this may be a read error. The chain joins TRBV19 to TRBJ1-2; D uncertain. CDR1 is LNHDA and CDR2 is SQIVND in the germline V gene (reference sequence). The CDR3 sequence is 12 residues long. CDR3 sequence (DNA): TGTGCCGGTAGTATCCAGGCCTATGGCTACACCTTC. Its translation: CAGSIQAYGYTF. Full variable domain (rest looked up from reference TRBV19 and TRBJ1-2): DGGITQSPKYLFRKEGQNVTLSCEQNLNHDAMYWYRQDPGQGLRLIYYSQIVNDFQKGDIAEGYSVSREKKESFPLTVTSAQKNPTAFYLCAGSIQAYGYTFGSGTRLTVV.

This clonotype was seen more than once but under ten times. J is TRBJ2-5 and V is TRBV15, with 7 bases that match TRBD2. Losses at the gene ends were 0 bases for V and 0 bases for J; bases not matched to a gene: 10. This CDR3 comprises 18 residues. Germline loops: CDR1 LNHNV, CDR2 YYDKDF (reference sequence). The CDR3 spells CATSRDLGWGGYQETQYF. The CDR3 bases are TGTGCCACCAGCAGAGATTTGGGATGGGGAGGGTACCAAGAGACCCAGTACTTC.

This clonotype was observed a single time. CDR3 coding DNA: TGCGCCAGCAGTGTCAACGGACAGGGGAACTATGGCTACACCTTC. Its protein is CASSVNGQGNYGYTF. This sequence joins TRBV10-2 and TRBJ1-2; 9 bases are shared with TRBD1. The trim removed 4 bases at V and 2 bases at J, leaving 5 bases unmatched. The germline V gene has CDR1 WSHSY and CDR2 SAAADI. The CDR3 extends over 15 amino acids.

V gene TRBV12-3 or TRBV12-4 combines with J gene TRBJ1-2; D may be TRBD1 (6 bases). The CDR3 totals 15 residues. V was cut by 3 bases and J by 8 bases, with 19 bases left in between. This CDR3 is CASSFGGFGGEGYTF. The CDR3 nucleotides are TGTGCCAGCAGTTTCGGAGGGTTTGGGGGCGAGGGCTACACCTTC.

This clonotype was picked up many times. The CDR3 sequence is CSARAGGMNTEAFF. CDR3 coding DNA: TGCAGTGCTAGAGCCGGGGGTATGAACACTGAAGCTTTCTTT. The chain combines TRBV20-1 with TRBJ1-1; D might be TRBD1 (5 bases). Germline V CDR1 and CDR2: DFQATT, SNEGSKA (reference sequence). V was clipped by 1 base and J by 0 bases, with 9 bases between them. The CDR3 totals 14 residues.

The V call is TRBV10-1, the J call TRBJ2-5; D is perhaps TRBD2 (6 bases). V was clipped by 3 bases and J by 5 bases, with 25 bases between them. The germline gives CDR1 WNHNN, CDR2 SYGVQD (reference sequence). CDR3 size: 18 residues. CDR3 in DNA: TGCGCCAGCAGTGATGCGACTAGTTTTCTTTATCCGAGGGAGACCCAGTACTTC. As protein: CASSDATSFLYPRETQYF.

CDR3 nucleotides: TGCAGTGTAGCTGAAGCTTTCTTT. This encodes CSVAEAFF. The chain uses TRBV20-1 and TRBJ1-1; D not resolved. The germline gives CDR1 DFQATT, CDR2 SNEGSKA (reference sequence). V lost 7 bases and J 6 bases, leaving 3 bases between the germline ends. The CDR3 is 8 amino acids.

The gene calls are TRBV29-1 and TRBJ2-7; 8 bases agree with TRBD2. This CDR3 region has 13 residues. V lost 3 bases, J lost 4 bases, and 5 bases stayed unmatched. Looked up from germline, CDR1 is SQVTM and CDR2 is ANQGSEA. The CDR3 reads CSVDRGGNYEQYF. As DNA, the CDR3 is TGCAGCGTTGACCGGGGGGGAAATTACGAGCAGTACTTC.

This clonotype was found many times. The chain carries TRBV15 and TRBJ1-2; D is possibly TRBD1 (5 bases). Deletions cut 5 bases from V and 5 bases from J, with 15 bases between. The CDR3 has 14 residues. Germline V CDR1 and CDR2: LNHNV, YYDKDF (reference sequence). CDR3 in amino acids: CATSLDTGRYGYTF. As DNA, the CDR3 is TGTGCCACCAGCCTGGACACTGGGCGATATGGCTACACCTTC.